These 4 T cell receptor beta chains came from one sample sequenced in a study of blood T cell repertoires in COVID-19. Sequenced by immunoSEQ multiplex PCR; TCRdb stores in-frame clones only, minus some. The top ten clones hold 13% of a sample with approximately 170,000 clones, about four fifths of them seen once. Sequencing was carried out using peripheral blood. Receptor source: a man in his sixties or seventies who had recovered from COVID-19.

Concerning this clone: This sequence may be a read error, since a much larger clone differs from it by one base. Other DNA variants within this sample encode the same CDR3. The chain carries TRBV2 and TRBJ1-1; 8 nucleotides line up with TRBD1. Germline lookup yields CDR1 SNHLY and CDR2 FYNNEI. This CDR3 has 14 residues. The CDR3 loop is CASRGQRTGTEAFF. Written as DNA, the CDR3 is TGTGCTAGCAGGGGGCAAAGGACAGGGACTGAAGCTTTCTTT.

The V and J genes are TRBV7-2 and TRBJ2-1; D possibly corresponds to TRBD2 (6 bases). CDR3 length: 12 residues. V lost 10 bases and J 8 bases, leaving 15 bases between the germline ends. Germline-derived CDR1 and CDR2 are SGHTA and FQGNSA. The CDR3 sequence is CATRLDSHEQFF. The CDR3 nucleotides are TGTGCCACTAGACTAGATTCCCATGAGCAGTTCTTC.

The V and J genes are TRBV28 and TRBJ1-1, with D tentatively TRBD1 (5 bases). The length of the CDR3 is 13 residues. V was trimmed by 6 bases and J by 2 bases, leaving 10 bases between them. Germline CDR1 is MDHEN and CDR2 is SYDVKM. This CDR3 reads CASRKGANTEAFF. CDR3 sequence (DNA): TGTGCCAGCAGGAAAGGGGCCAACACTGAAGCTTTCTTT.

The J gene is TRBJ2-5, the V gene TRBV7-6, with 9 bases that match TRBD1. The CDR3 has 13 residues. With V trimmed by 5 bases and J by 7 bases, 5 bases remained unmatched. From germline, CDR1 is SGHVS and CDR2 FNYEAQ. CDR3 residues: CASSTGQGVTQYF. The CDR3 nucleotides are TGTGCCAGCAGCACGGGACAGGGTGTGACCCAGTACTTC.